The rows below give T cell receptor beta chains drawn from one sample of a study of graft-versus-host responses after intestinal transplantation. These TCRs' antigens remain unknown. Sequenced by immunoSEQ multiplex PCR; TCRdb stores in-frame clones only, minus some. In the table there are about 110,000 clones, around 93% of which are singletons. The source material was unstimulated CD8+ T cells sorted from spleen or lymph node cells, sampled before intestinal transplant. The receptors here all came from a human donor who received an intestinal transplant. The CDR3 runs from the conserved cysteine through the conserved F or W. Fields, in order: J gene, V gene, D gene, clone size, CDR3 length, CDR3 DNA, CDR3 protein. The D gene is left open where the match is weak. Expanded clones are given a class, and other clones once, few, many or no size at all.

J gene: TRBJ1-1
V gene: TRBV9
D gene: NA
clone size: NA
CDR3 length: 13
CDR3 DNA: TGTGCCAGCAGCTTGGGGGGTGGCACTGAAGCTTTCTTT
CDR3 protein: CASSLGGGTEAFF

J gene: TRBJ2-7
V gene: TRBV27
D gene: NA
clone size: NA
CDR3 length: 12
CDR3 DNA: TGTGCCAGCGGGTTGAGCTCCTACGAGCAGTACTTC
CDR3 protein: CASGLSSYEQYF

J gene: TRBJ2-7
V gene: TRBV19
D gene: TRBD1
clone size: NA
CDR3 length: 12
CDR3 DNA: TGTGCCAGTGGTTGGACAGGGTACGAGCAGTACTTC
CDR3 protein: CASGWTGYEQYF

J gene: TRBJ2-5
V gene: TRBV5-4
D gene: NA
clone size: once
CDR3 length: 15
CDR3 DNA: TGTGCCAGCAGCTTGGTTCCGGGACCTCAAGAGACCCAGTACTTC
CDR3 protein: CASSLVPGPQETQYF

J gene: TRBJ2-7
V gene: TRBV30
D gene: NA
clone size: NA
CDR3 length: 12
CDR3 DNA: TGTGCCTGGAGTGGCGCAAGTGGCGAGCAGTACTTC
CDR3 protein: CAWSGASGEQYF

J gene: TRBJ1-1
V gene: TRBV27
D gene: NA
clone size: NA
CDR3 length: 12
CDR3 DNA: TGTGCCAGCAGTTTATTAGGAGGTTCAGCTTTCTTT
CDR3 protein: CASSLLGGSAFF

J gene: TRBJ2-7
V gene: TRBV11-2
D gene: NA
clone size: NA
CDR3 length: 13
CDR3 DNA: TGTGCCAGCAGCTTTGACAATTCCTACGAGCAGTACTTC
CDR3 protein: CASSFDNSYEQYF

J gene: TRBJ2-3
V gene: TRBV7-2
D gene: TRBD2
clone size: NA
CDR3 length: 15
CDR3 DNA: TGTGCCAGCAGCCCTCTAGCGGGAGGGGCAGATACGCAGTATTTT
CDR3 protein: CASSPLAGGADTQYF

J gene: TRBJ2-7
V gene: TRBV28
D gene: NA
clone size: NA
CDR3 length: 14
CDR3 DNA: TGTGCCAGCAGTCCCCGGGCTTACTCCTACGAGCAGTACTTC
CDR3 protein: CASSPRAYSYEQYF

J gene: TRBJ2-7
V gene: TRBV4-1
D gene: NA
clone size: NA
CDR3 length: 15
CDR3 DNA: TGCGCCAGCAGCCAAGCGTCGACAGAATACTACGAGCAGTACTTC
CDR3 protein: CASSQASTEYYEQYF

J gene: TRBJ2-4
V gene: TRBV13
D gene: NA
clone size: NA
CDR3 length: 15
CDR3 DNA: TGTGCCAGCAGCACTCATGCGGGAGCCAAAAACATTCAGTACTTC
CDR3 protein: CASSTHAGAKNIQYF

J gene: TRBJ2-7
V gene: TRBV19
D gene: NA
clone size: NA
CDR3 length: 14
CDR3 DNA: TGTGCCAGTAGTATGAGGGACGGATACTACGAGCAGTACTTC
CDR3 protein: CASSMRDGYYEQYF

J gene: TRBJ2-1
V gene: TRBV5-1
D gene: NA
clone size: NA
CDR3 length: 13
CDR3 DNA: TGCGCCAGCAGCTTCTTGCGGGCGGACGAGCAGTTCTTC
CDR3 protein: CASSFLRADEQFF

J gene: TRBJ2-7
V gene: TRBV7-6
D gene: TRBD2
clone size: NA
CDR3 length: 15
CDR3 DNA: TGTGCCAGCAGCTCAGCTAGCGGTTCCTCTTACGAGCAGTACTTC
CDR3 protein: CASSSASGSSYEQYF

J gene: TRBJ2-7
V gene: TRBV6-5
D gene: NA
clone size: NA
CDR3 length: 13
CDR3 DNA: TGTGCCAGCAGTTACGGGCAGTCCTACGAGCAGTACTTC
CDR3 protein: CASSYGQSYEQYF

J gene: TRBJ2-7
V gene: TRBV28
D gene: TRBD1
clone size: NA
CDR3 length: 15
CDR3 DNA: TGTGCCAGCAGTTTATACCCAGGGGGTTACGACGAGCAGTACTTC
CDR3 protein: CASSLYPGGYDEQYF

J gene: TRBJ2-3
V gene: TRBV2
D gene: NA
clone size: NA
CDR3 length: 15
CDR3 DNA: TGTGCCAGCAGTGAATTCCCTGCGGGAACAGATACGCAGTATTTT
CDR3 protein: CASSEFPAGTDTQYF

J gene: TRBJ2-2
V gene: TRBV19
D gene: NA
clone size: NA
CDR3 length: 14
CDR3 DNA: TGTGCCAGTTCGGACAGACTTAGGATCGGGGAGCTGTTTTTT
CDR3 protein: CASSDRLRIGELFF

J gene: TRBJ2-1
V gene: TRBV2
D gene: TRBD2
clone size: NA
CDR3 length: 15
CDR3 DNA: TGTGCCAGCAGAGCCGGGAGGAGCTCCTACAATGAGCAGTTCTTC
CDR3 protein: CASRAGRSSYNEQFF

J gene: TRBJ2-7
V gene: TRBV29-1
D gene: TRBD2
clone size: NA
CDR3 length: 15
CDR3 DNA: TGCAGCGTTGTTCTTGGGACTAGCGGAAGGTACGAGCAGTACTTC
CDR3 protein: CSVVLGTSGRYEQYF

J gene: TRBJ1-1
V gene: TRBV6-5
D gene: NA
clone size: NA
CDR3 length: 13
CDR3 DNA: TGTGCCAGCAGTTACCTCGGCGGCACTGAAGCTTTCTTT
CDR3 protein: CASSYLGGTEAFF

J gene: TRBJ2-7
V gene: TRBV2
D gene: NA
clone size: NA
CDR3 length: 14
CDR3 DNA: TGTGCCAGCAGTGGGGTCGGGACCCCCTACGAGCAGTACTTC
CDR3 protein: CASSGVGTPYEQYF

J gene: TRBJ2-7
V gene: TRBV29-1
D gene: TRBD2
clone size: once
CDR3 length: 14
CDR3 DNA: TGCAGCGTCGACGGACTAGCGGGAGGGCGGGAGCAGTACTTC
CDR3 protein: CSVDGLAGGREQYF

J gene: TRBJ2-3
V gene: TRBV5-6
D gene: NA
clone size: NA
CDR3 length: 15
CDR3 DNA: TGTGCCAGCAGCTTAGCTCGGACGTCCACAGATACGCAGTATTTT
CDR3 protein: CASSLARTSTDTQYF

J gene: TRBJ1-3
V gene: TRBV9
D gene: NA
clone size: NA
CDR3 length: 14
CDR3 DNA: TGTGCCAGCAGCGTATCGGGCTCTGGAAACACCATATATTTT
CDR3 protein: CASSVSGSGNTIYF

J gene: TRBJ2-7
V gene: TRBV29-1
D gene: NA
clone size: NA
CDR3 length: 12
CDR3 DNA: TGCAGCGTTGACAAGGGGGTGGGCGAGCAGTACTTC
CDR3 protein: CSVDKGVGEQYF

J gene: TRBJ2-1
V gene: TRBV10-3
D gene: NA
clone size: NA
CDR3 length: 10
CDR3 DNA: TGTGCCATCTCAATCAATGAGCAGTTCTTC
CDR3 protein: CAISINEQFF

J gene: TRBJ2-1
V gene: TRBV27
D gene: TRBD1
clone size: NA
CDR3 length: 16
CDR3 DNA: TGTGCCAGCAGTCCCAGGACAGGGAAATTTCGGGATGAGCAGTTCTTC
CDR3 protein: CASSPRTGKFRDEQFF

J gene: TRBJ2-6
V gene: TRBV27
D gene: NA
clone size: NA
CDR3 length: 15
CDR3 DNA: TGTGCCAGCAGATCAGAGCCTCCTGGGGCCAACGTCCTGACTTTC
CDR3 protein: CASRSEPPGANVLTF

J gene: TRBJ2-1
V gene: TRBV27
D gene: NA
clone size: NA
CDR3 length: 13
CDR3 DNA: TGTGCCAGCAGTTTAACCGGGATCAATGAGCAGTTCTTC
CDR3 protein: CASSLTGINEQFF

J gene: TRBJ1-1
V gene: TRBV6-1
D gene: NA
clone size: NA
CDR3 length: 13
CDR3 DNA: TGTGCCAGCAGTGACGACAGCCTTTCCGAAGCTTTCTTT
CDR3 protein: CASSDDSLSEAFF

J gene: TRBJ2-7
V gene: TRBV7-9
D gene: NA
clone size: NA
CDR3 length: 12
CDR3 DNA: TGTGCCAGCAGCTTTGGGACCTACGAGCAGTACTTC
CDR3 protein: CASSFGTYEQYF

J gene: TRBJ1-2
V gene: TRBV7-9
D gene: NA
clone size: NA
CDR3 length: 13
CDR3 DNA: TGTGCCAGCAACGCGGAACAAAACTATGGCTACACCTTC
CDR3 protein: CASNAEQNYGYTF

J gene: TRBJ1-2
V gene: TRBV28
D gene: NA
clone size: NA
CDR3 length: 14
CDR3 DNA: TGTGCCAGCAGTTTGACCTCAGGGTTGGCTGGCTACACCTTC
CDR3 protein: CASSLTSGLAGYTF

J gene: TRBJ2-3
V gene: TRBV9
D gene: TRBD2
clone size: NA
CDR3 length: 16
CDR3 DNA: TGTGCCAGCAGTGAAGGACTAGCGGGGCTCACAGATACGCAGTATTTT
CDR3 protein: CASSEGLAGLTDTQYF

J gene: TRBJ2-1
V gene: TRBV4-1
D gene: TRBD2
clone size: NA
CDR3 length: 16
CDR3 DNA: TGCGCCAGCAGCCAAGATGGGGGGGTCACCTACAATGAGCAGTTCTTC
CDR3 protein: CASSQDGGVTYNEQFF

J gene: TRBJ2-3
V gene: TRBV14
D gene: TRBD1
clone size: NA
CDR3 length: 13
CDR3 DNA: TGTGCCAGCAGCCAAGACGACAGGGGTACGCAGTATTTT
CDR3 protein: CASSQDDRGTQYF

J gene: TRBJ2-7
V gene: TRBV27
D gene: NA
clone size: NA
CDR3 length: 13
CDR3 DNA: TGTGCCAGCAGTTTTAGTGCTTCCTACGAGCAGTACTTC
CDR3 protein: CASSFSASYEQYF

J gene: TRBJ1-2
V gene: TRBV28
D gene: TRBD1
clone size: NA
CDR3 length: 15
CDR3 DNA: TGTGCCAGCAGTTTGAGACGGGACAGGGTATATGGCTACACCTTC
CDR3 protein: CASSLRRDRVYGYTF

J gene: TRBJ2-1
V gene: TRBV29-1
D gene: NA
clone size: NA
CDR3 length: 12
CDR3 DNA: TGCAGCGTTGACGCCCGGGGCAATGAGCAGTTCTTC
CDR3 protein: CSVDARGNEQFF

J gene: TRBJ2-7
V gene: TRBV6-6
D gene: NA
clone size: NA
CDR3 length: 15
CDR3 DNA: TGTGCCAGCAGTTACTTAGCGTCGAGCTCCTACGAGCAGTACTTC
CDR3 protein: CASSYLASSSYEQYF

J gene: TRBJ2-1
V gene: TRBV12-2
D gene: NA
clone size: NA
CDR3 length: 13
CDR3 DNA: TGTGCAAGTCGCTTAGTTCCGCGCAATGAGCAGTTCTTC
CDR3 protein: CASRLVPRNEQFF

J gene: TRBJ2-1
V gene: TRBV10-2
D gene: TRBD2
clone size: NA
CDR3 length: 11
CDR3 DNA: TGCGCCAGCACAGCGGGAGGGGCCGGGTTCTTC
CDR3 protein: CASTAGGAGFF

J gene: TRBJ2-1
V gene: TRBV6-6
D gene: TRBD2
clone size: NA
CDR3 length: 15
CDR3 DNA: TGTGCCAGCAGTAGACTAGCGGGAACCTACAATGAGCAGTTCTTC
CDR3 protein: CASSRLAGTYNEQFF

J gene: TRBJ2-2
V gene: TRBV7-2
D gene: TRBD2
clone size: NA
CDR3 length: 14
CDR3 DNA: TGTGCCAGCAGGTGGACTAGTGGGGCCGTGGAGCTGTTTTTT
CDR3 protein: CASRWTSGAVELFF

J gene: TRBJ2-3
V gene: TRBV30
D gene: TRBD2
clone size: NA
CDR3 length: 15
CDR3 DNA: TGTGCCTGGAGGCGTAGCGGGAGCCCAAGAGATACGCAGTATTTT
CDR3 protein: CAWRRSGSPRDTQYF

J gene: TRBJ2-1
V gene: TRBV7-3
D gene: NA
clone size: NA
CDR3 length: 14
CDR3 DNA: TGTGCCAGCAGTTTAATGAGCGGGTACAATGAGCAGTTCTTC
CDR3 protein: CASSLMSGYNEQFF

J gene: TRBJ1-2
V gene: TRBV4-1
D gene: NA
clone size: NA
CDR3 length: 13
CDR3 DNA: TGCGCCAGCAGCCAAGGGGCAGGGTCTGGCTACACCTTC
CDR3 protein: CASSQGAGSGYTF

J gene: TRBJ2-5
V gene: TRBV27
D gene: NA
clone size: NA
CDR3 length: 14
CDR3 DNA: TGTGCCAGCAGTTGGACGGGAGAGGGGGAGACCCAGTACTTC
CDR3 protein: CASSWTGEGETQYF

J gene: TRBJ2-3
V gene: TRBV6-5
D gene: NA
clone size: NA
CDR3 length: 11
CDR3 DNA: TGTGCCAGCAGTTACCCGGATACGCAGTATTTT
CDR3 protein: CASSYPDTQYF